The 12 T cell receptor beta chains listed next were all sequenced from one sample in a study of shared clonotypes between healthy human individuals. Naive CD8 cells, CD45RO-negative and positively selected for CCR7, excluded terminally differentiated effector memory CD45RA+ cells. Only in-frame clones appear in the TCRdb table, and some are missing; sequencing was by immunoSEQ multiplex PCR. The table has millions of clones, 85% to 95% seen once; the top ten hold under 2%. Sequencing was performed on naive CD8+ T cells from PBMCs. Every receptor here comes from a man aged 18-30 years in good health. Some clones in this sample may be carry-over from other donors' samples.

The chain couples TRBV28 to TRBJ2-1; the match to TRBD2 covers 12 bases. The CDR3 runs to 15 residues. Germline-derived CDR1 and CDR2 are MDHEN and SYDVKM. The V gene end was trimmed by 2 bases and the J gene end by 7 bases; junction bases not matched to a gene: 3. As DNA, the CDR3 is TGTGCCAGCAGTTTAGCTCTAGCGGGAGGGAATGAGCAGTTCTTC. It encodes CASSLALAGGNEQFF.

The CDR3 reads CATTSGGTGIYGYTF. CDR3 sequence (DNA): TGTGCCACCACCTCTGGCGGGACAGGGATCTATGGCTACACCTTC. The rearrangement links TRBV15 to TRBJ1-2; 9 bases match TRBD1. V dropped 7 bases and J dropped 4; count of bases not matched to a gene: 10. This CDR3 spans 15 amino acids. CDR1 is LNHNV, CDR2 YYDKDF, per germline (reference sequence).

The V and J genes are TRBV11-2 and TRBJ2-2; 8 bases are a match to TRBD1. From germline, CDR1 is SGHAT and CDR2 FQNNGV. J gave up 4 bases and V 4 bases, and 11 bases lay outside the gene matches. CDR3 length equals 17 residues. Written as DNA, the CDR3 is TGTGCCAGCAGCTGGACCCCCGGGACAGGAACCACCGGGGAGCTGTTTTTT. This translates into CASSWTPGTGTTGELFF.

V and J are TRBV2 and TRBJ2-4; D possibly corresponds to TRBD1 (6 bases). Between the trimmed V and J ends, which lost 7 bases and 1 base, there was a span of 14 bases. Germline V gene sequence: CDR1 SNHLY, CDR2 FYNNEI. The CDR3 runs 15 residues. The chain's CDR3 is CASTPRGLAKNIQYF. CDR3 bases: TGTGCCAGCACTCCCAGGGGTCTCGCCAAAAACATTCAGTACTTC.

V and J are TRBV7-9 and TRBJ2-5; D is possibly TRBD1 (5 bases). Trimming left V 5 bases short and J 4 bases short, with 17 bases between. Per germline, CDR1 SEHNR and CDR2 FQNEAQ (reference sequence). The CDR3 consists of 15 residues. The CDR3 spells CASSGPVGPPETQYF. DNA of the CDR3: TGTGCCAGCAGCGGCCCCGTGGGGCCCCCAGAGACCCAGTACTTC.

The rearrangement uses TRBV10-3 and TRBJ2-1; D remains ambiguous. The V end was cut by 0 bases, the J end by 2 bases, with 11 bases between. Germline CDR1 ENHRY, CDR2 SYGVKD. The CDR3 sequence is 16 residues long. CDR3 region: CAISESMSAPYNEQFF. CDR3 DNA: TGTGCCATCAGTGAGTCGATGTCGGCACCCTACAATGAGCAGTTCTTC.

This CDR3 reads CASSHALSGANVLTF. The CDR3 bases are TGTGCCAGCAGCCATGCCCTCTCTGGGGCCAACGTCCTGACTTTC. The V and J genes are TRBV7-9 and TRBJ2-6; no reliable D call. The germline V gene has CDR1 SEHNR and CDR2 FQNEAQ (reference sequence). V was clipped by 5 bases and J by 0 bases, with 8 bases between them. CDR3 size: 15 residues.

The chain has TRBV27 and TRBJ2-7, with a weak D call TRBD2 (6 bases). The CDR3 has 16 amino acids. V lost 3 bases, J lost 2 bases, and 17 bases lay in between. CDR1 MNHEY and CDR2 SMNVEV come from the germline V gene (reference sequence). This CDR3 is CASSFRGGTGPYEQYF. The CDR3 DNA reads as TGTGCCAGCAGTTTCCGAGGCGGGACCGGACCCTACGAGCAGTACTTC.

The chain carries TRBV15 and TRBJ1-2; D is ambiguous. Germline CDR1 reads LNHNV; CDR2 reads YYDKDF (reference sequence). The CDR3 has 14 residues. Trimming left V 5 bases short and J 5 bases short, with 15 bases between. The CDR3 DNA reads TGTGCCACCAGCTACGGCAGTTCTGAGTATGGCTACACCTTC. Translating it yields CATSYGSSEYGYTF.

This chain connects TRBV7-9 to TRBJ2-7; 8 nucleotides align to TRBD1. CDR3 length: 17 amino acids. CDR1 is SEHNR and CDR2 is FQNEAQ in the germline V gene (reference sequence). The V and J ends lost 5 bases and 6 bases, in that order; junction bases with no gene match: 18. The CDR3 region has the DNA TGTGCCAGCAGCCAACATCCGCCCGGGACAGGAGGAGTCGAGCAGTACTTC. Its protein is CASSQHPPGTGGVEQYF.

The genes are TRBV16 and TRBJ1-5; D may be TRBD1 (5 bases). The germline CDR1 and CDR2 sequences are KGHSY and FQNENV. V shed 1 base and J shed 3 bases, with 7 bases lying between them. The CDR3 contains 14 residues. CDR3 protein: CASSQWDPNQPQHF. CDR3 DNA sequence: TGTGCCAGCAGCCAATGGGACCCCAATCAGCCCCAGCATTTT.

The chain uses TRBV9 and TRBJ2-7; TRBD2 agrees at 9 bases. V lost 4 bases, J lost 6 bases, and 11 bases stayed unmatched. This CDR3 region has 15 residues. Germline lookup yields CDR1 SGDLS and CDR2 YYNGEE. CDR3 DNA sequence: TGTGCCAGCAGCCCCGTAGCGGGAGTTTTAGGCGAGCAGTACTTC. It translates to CASSPVAGVLGEQYF.